This TCR beta chain was documented in a study of blood T cell repertoires in COVID-19. Study-wide background: Acute and convalescent COVID-19 samples came from the United States, Italy and Spain.

The authors' processing: Scientists estimated how many nucleated cells there were by amplifying reference gene primers. Clones were sequenced by immunoSEQ multiplex PCR, and TCRdb holds only the in-frame ones, with some missing. Clone size and the V and J calls come from that table; the DNA yielded D and trimming. The sample includes about 150,000 clones, 65% to 90% seen only once; the top ten take 12%. This TCR came from a woman between 55 and 75 years old with COVID-19, enrolled during active disease. The sequenced material came from peripheral blood.

The CDR3 DNA is TGTGCCAGCAGCGCCCGGGACTACTCTTTTAGCTCCTACAATGAGCAGTTCTTC. Translated: CASSARDYSFSSYNEQFF. The J gene is TRBJ2-1, the V gene TRBV7-8; TRBD2 agrees at 7 bases. Germline V gene lookup returns CDR1 SGHVS and CDR2 FQNEAQ. V dropped 5 bases and J dropped 0; count of bases not matched to a gene: 13. This CDR3 is 18 amino acids long.